This is a list of T cell receptor beta chains from one sample in a study of vaccination and CD4 T cells after COVID-19. MiXCR, applied by TCRdb to the PCR reads, yields one record per CDR3 protein. The sample consists of fewer than 5,000 distinct CDR3 sequences, around three quarters of them appearing once. What these receptors recognize is not known. The sequenced material came from CD4+ T cells from blood, cultured in vitro. The receptors originated from a human donor who had recovered from COVID-19. Both conserved end residues are part of each CDR3.

V gene,J gene,CDR3 protein
TRBV7-2,TRBJ1-2,CASSSQISDRGGGYTF
TRBV27,TRBJ1-1,CASSWTEAFF
TRBV7-3,TRBJ2-1,CASSLRGGGGNEQFF
TRBV7-9,TRBJ1-2,CASSTAAGTGYGYTF
TRBV20-1,TRBJ1-5,CSAEATGGLDQPQHF
TRBV18,TRBJ1-5,CASSPRDGGPKPQHF
TRBV19,TRBJ2-7,CASSIRDRSYEQYF
TRBV5-4,TRBJ2-7,CASSPRPGTTTEQYF
TRBV2,TRBJ1-1,CASSVGGSGTGRDTEAFF
TRBV20-1,TRBJ1-5,CSATVGSNQPQHF
TRBV4-2,TRBJ2-5,CASSRASVETQYF
TRBV2,TRBJ1-1,CASSRQRRDTEAFF
TRBV6-1,TRBJ2-5,CASRNRGLSETQYF
TRBV7-2,TRBJ2-5,CASRRPGGVQETQYF
TRBV2,TRBJ1-2,CASSEEMVYYGYTF
TRBV20-1,TRBJ2-1,CSARDGRDEQFF
TRBV20-1,TRBJ1-1,CSARDQGAAGNTEAFF
TRBV7-8,TRBJ1-2,CASSDRDRGRVGYTF
TRBV19,TRBJ1-1,CASRHRGPSGKAFF
TRBV7-6,TRBJ1-2,CASSFGRAGGYTF
TRBV6-1,TRBJ2-7,CASSEVGSSYEQYF
TRBV7-9,TRBJ2-7,CASSYKGFGQYF
TRBV20-1,TRBJ2-7,CSGSVGPAAGYEQYF
TRBV5-4,TRBJ2-4,CASSLVPSRVDIQYF
TRBV7-3,TRBJ2-4,CASSLQGQGNIQYF
TRBV20-1,TRBJ2-7,CSASVLNRGTYEQYF
TRBV18,TRBJ2-7,CASSPWRDGSLYEQYF
TRBV15,TRBJ1-2,CATSTGAGVYYGYTF
TRBV6-1,TRBJ1-2,CASTEGGQGSSGYTF
TRBV20-1,TRBJ1-5,CSAREGFQPQHF
TRBV7-9,TRBJ2-3,CASSPAVVALTDTQYF
TRBV24-1,TRBJ1-2,CATSDIDRSYGYTF
TRBV11-2,TRBJ2-3,CASSPGQGTTDTQYF
TRBV2,TRBJ2-7,CASSVGQPYEQYF
TRBV5-4,TRBJ1-5,CASSLDGGLEPQHF